This T cell receptor (beta chain) was sequenced during a study of tumor-infiltrating lymphocytes in primary liver carcinoma (dated by TCRdb to 2016 to 2017). General notes on the study: Between late 2015 and early 2016, about 5 patients in China with histopathologically diagnosed primary liver carcinoma had surgical resection. Of the five patients (three men and two women, aged 30 to 69 years), four had hepatocellular carcinoma and one had combined HCC and intrahepatic cholangiocarcinoma. The tumors of the five patients were staged as T1-T3 N0M0, with maximum diameters ranging from roughly 4 to 11 cm. Each sample produced about 3.5 to 7.5 million productive TCRbeta reads, and read depth showed no significant difference between tissue types. Across five regions of each liver tumor, along with adjacent normal tissue and blood, the study brought together TCRbeta repertoire sequencing, expression microarrays and whole-exome sequencing. A total of roughly 35 specimens from 5 patients, comprising some 25 tumor regions, 5 adjacent noncancerous liver tissues and 5 peripheral blood samples, were covered by TCRbeta repertoire sequencing. Repertoires from technical replicates were highly reproducible, with mean shared-clone rates about 0.88 and correlation coefficients above 0.98. Overall results and qualifications from the work: Pairs of tumor regions showed greater repertoire overlap (mean approximately 35%) than tumor-adjacent pairs (roughly 17%) or tumor-blood pairs (roughly 15%), which is consistent with antigen-driven expansion. With just four to six patients in the study, the authors point out that the findings should be validated in a larger study. Because only the TCR beta chain was sequenced and unpaired alpha chains were not captured, true repertoire diversity is likely underestimated. The top 250 clones made up a significantly larger repertoire fraction in tumors than in blood (p = 0.039). Since the samples were bulk and unsorted, there was no way to compare CD4+ and CD8+ T cell repertoires.

Using a constant-region primer and ProtoScript II reverse transcriptase, TCRbeta-specific cDNA was reverse-transcribed from 500 ng total RNA. Three nested multiplex PCR rounds, following a slightly modified ARM-PCR procedure, were used to build the TCRbeta libraries. A final 25-cycle PCR with Deep VentR polymerase added sample barcodes and Illumina adapters. Before sequencing, amplicons between 200 and 500 bp were purified from gel using a QIAquick gel extraction kit. The TCRbeta amplicons were sequenced with 250-bp paired-end reads on an Illumina HiSeq 2500. The authors processed their data as follows. Quality trimming of reads was performed with Trimmomatic v0.33, and paired reads were merged with FLASH v1.2.11 so that full CDR3 sequences could be recovered. V, D and J germline segments were assigned to the rearranged TCRbeta sequences by MiGEC v1.2.1b. Clonotype statistics and Shannon-Wiener diversity indices were computed with VDJtools v1.0.0. Except for diversity analysis, only the 250 most abundant clonotypes of each sample were used in subsequent analyses to reduce sampling bias. TCRdb ran its own pipeline on the public reads, namely fastp trimming at Q25 and MiXCR clone calling, and kept in-frame beta chains. Records with the same CDR3 protein are collapsed into one entry carrying the most frequent genes and DNA. The V and J calls follow TCRdb's processing rather than the paper's. In this sample the table shows around 170,000 distinct CDR3 sequences, 60% of which occur a single time. In total, the top ten clones hold approximately 68% of the sample.

Blood RNA was extracted from unsorted whole blood using TRIzol reagent, and germline DNA was obtained with the DNeasy Blood & Tissue kit. Chronic HBV infection was present in the patients, and the patients were treatment-naive at sampling. Before surgery, four milliliters of peripheral blood were drawn into K2EDTA tubes. Notes on this clonotype: The antigen it binds to is not known. Since a much larger clone is just one base distant, this may be a read error.

The sequence came from a man aged 40-49 years with primary liver carcinoma and hepatitis B virus infection. Sequencing was done on a sample of peripheral blood.

The CDR3 here reads CASSPSTGNLGGTQYF. Here is the DNA: TGTGCCAGCAGCCCTTCAACGGGGAACCTCGGGGGGACCCAGTACTTC. The rearrangement joined TRBV11-2 to TRBJ2-5, and the D gene may be TRBD2, 6 bases matching. From cysteine to phenylalanine, the CDR3 is 16 amino acids long. Kept here is only the CDR3 DNA, which spans 48 bases and is read in frame from base 1. For CDR1 and CDR2, the germline V gene lists SGHAT and FQNNGV. V drops 5 bases and J drops 7 bases, leaving 23 bases in between.